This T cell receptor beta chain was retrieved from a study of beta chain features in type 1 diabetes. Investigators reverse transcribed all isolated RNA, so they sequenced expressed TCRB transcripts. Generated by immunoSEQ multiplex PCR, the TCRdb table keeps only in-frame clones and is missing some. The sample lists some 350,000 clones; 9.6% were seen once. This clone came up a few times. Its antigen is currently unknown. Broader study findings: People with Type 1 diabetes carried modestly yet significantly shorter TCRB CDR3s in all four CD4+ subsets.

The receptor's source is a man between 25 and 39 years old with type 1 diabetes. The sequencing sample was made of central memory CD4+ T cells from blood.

The CDR3 reads CASSQVWLAGDYNEQFF. The CDR3 DNA follows: TGCGCCAGCAGCCAAGTTTGGCTAGCGGGAGACTACAATGAGCAGTTCTTC. The gene calls are TRBV4-1 and TRBJ2-1, with TRBD2 identical over 10 bases. This CDR3 is built from 17 residues. V lost 1 base and J lost 3; bases outside the gene matches: 6. In germline, CDR1 is MGHRA, CDR2 YSYEKL.